The clone carrying this T cell receptor beta chain was observed once. This entry comes from a study of cytomegalovirus exposure and HLA in healthy donors. At the level of the study: Earlier, 100 million to 120 million unique TCR beta sequences were recovered from approximately 180 million T cells by an analysis.

V shed 8 bases, J shed 6 bases, and the junction held 11 bases outside the gene matches. Germline V gives CDR1 SGHRS, CDR2 YFSETQ. This CDR3 is 14 amino acids long. The PCR employed 60 Vbeta primers together with 13 Jbeta primers. Assay used: immunoSEQ multiplex PCR; TCRdb lists only in-frame clones, some missing. This sample has 140,000 or so clones, with 80% found just once. The source material was PBMCs. The rearrangement joins TRBV5-1 to TRBJ2-1; 7 bases agree with TRBD2. The sequence derives from a middle-aged man in good health and CMV-seronegative. In DNA form, the CDR3 reads TGCGCCAGTTCTCTAGCGGATCCCCCCAATGAGCAGTTCTTC. This encodes CASSLADPPNEQFF.